One sample yielded the 24 T cell receptor beta chains listed below, sequenced in a study of shared clonotypes between healthy human individuals. Generated by immunoSEQ multiplex PCR, the TCRdb table keeps only in-frame clones and is missing some. The table has approximately 2.3 million clones, just over 90% seen once. Source material: naive CD4+ T cells from PBMCs. The subset here: CD45RA+ positively selected. All receptors derive from a man younger than 30 in good health. Some clones in this sample may be carry-over from other donors' samples.

With respect to this clone: The sample carries other DNA sequences with the same CDR3. V gene TRBV2 combines with J gene TRBJ1-5; 11 bases agree with TRBD1. The CDR3 totals 14 residues. The germline gives CDR1 SNHLY, CDR2 FYNNEI. V trimming: 4 bases; J trimming: 6 bases; junction bases outside the gene matches: 2. The CDR3 is CASSGTGGSQPQHF. The DNA for the CDR3 is TGTGCCAGCAGTGGGACAGGGGGCTCTCAGCCCCAGCATTTT.

This clone occurred once. The CDR3 here is CASSIEADTQYF. The CDR3, as DNA: TGTGCCAGTAGTATTGAGGCAGATACGCAGTATTTT. The chain carries TRBV19 and TRBJ2-3; no firm D call. V lost 3 bases to trimming and J lost 4 bases, with 5 bases between them. Germline lookup yields CDR1 LNHDA and CDR2 SQIVND (reference sequence). CDR3 length: 12 residues.

As to this clone: Other DNA variants within this sample encode the same CDR3. The rearrangement links TRBV5-1 to TRBJ1-1, with D uncertain. The germline V and J ends were trimmed by 0 bases and 4 bases, with 7 bases remaining between them. Germline V gene lookup returns CDR1 SGHRS and CDR2 YFSETQ. The CDR3 runs to 13 residues. The CDR3 DNA reads as TGCGCCAGCAGCTTGGTGGTGGGCACTGAAGCTTTCTTT. Translating it yields CASSLVVGTEAFF. Variable domain in full (rest from reference TRBV5-1 and TRBJ1-1): KAGVTQTPRYLIKTRGQQVTLSCSPISGHRSVSWYQQTPGQGLQFLFEYFSETQRNKGNFPGRFSGRQFSNSRSEMNVSTLELGDSALYLCASSLVVGTEAFFGQGTRLTVV.

The V and J genes are TRBV18 and TRBJ2-3, with D hard to call. The germline V gene encodes CDR1 KGHSH and CDR2 LQKENI. Trimming left V 6 bases short and J 4 bases short, with 17 bases between. CDR3 size: 15 residues. In DNA form, the CDR3 reads TGTGCCAGCTCGGTCCAAGCCGGCTCCCCAGATACGCAGTATTTT. Amino acids: CASSVQAGSPDTQYF. The whole variable domain, filled in from reference TRBV18 and TRBJ2-3, reads NAGVMQNPRHLVRRRGQEARLRCSPMKGHSHVYWYRQLPEEGLKFMVYLQKENIIDESGMPKERFSAEFPKEGPSILRIQQVVRGDSAAYFCASSVQAGSPDTQYFGPGTRLTVL.

The chain recombines TRBV27 with TRBJ2-3; 8 positions agree with TRBD1. Germline V CDR1 and CDR2: MNHEY, SMNVEV (reference sequence). This CDR3 is built from 16 residues. Losses at the gene ends were 6 bases for V and 1 base for J; bases not matched to a gene: 9. CDR3 DNA: TGTGCCAGCAGCCCACTCAGGGGGCGCGGCACAGATACGCAGTATTTT. Translation: CASSPLRGRGTDTQYF.

Comment on this clone: Other DNA sequences in the sample encode the same CDR3. The rearrangement links TRBV18 to TRBJ2-3; tentative D call: TRBD2 (6 bases). Trimming shortened V by 2 bases and J by 3 bases, and 9 bases separated the two germline ends. This CDR3 has 14 amino acids. Germline CDR1 reads KGHSH; CDR2 reads LQKENI. The CDR3 reads CASSPGSGTDTQYF. The CDR3 bases are TGTGCCAGCTCACCAGGTAGCGGAACAGATACGCAGTATTTT.

V usage is TRBV2 and J usage is TRBJ2-1; tentatively, D is TRBD2 (7 bases). The V gene lost 3 bases and the J gene lost 10 bases, with 16 bases spanning the gap. Germline lookup yields CDR1 SNHLY and CDR2 FYNNEI. This CDR3 has 14 residues. CDR3 nucleotides: TGTGCCAGCAGTGAGGCGGGGGCCAGCAACGAGCAGTTCTTC. Translated: CASSEAGASNEQFF.

The chain links TRBV12-5 to TRBJ2-1; possibly TRBD1 or TRBD2 for D (5 bases each). This CDR3 has 12 amino acids. V lost 4 bases, J lost 10 bases, and 11 bases lay in between. Germline V CDR1 and CDR2: LGHNT, FRNRAP. For the CDR3, the DNA is TGTGCTAGTGGTTCCCGGGGCCCCGAGCAGTTCTTC. This sequence encodes CASGSRGPEQFF.

V and J are TRBV27 and TRBJ2-7; D is possibly TRBD2 (6 bases). CDR3 length equals 14 residues. V was clipped by 3 bases and J by 4 bases, with 13 bases between them. Germline CDR1 is MNHEY and CDR2 is SMNVEV (reference sequence). The CDR3 is CASSFGSSAYEQYF. The CDR3, as DNA: TGTGCCAGCAGTTTTGGGTCTAGCGCTTACGAGCAGTACTTC.

Only one count was recorded for this clone. The V call is TRBV15, the J call TRBJ2-1, with D hard to call. Germline CDR1 and CDR2: LNHNV and YYDKDF (reference sequence). Trimming shortened V by 0 bases and J by 9 bases, and 9 bases separated the two germline ends. There are 13 residues in the CDR3. DNA for the CDR3: TGTGCCACCAGCAGAGAAATAAGAAGTGAGCAGTTCTTC. Translating it yields CATSREIRSEQFF.

The DNA for the CDR3 is TGTGCCAGCAGTTTAGGCCAGGGACGAGGCAAAAACATTCAGTACTTC. It yields the protein CASSLGQGRGKNIQYF. The V and J genes are TRBV28 and TRBJ2-4, with D perhaps TRBD1 or TRBD2 (5 bases each). The CDR3 sequence is 16 residues long. The V gene's germline CDR1 is MDHEN and CDR2 SYDVKM. Trimming took off 2 bases at V and 3 bases at J, with 14 bases between the two ends.

The chain couples TRBV18 to TRBJ2-3; TRBD2 is a possible D gene (6 bases). The V end lost 2 bases, the J end lost 0 bases, and 18 bases lay between the germline ends. Germline V gene lookup returns CDR1 KGHSH and CDR2 LQKENI. This CDR3 has 18 amino acids. In DNA, the CDR3 is TGTGCCAGCTCACCAACCTACTCTTGGCGGGGCAGCACAGATACGCAGTATTTT. Its translation: CASSPTYSWRGSTDTQYF. The full variable domain, completed using reference TRBV18 and TRBJ2-3, is NAGVMQNPRHLVRRRGQEARLRCSPMKGHSHVYWYRQLPEEGLKFMVYLQKENIIDESGMPKERFSAEFPKEGPSILRIQQVVRGDSAAYFCASSPTYSWRGSTDTQYFGPGTRLTVL.

Comments on this clone: In the same sample, other DNA sequences code for this CDR3. The rearrangement links TRBV28 to TRBJ2-2; possibly TRBD1 or TRBD2 for D (5 bases each). Deletions cut 8 bases from V and 2 bases from J, with 9 bases between. The CDR3 totals 13 residues. The germline V gene has CDR1 MDHEN and CDR2 SYDVKM. The CDR3 DNA sequence: TGTGCCAGCCGGGACCGCAACACCGGGGAGCTGTTTTTT. This translates into CASRDRNTGELFF.

The chain carries TRBV5-1 and TRBJ2-3, with unresolved D. V lost 1 base and J lost 4, with 13 bases in between. Germline lookup yields CDR1 SGHRS and CDR2 YFSETQ. This CDR3 contains 15 residues. CDR3 amino acids: CASSLLTSTPDTQYF. The CDR3 DNA reads as TGCGCCAGCAGCTTGCTGACTTCTACGCCAGATACGCAGTATTTT.

Turning to this clone: This specimen includes other DNA sequences encoding the same CDR3. CDR3 residues: CATSRGGGNEQFF. The CDR3 coding sequence is TGTGCCACCAGCAGAGGTGGAGGAAATGAGCAGTTCTTC. The rearrangement joins TRBV15 to TRBJ2-1; D possibly corresponds to TRBD2 (5 bases). V gave up 1 base and J gave up 7 bases, with 8 bases separating them. Germline CDR1 and CDR2: LNHNV and YYDKDF (reference sequence). The CDR3 is made up of 13 amino acids.

The chain employs TRBV4-1 and TRBJ2-1; 13 bases line up with TRBD2. CDR3 length equals 16 residues. Germline trimming cut 3 bases from V and 4 bases from J; bases unmatched to any gene: 3. CDR1 MGHRA and CDR2 YSYEKL come from the germline V gene. The CDR3 loop is CASSQGTSGIYNEQFF. CDR3 DNA: TGCGCCAGCAGCCAGGGGACTAGCGGGATTTACAATGAGCAGTTCTTC.

This clone was counted once. This chain joins TRBV4-2 and TRBJ2-5, with D possibly being TRBD1 (6 bases). Trimming cost V 0 bases and J 5 bases, with 10 bases left between them. Per germline, CDR1 LGHNA and CDR2 YNFKEQ. The CDR3 length is 14 residues. The CDR3: CASSQELRGETQYF. DNA for the CDR3: TGTGCCAGCAGCCAAGAGTTAAGGGGGGAGACCCAGTACTTC.

V and J are TRBV7-2 and TRBJ2-7; TRBD2 is a possible D gene (6 bases). Trimming removed 5 bases from V and 3 bases from J, with 26 bases in between. Germline V gene sequence: CDR1 SGHTA, CDR2 FQGNSA. This CDR3 has 18 residues. The CDR3: CASSRWLGGTVSFYEQYF. The CDR3 bases are TGTGCCAGCAGCCGCTGGTTGGGAGGTACGGTGTCCTTCTACGAGCAGTACTTC. Full variable domain (outside the CDR3, taken from reference TRBV7-2 and TRBJ2-7): GAGVSQSPSNKVTEKGKDVELRCDPISGHTALYWYRQSLGQGLEFLIYFQGNSAPDKSGLPSDRFSAERTGGSVSTLTIQRTQQEDSAVYLCASSRWLGGTVSFYEQYFGPGTRLTVT.

The V and J genes are TRBV5-1 and TRBJ2-3; possibly TRBD2 for D (6 bases). This CDR3 contains 19 residues. Germline V gene data show CDR1 as SGHRS and CDR2 as YFSETQ. V lost 4 bases and J lost 0, with 24 bases in between. The CDR3 nucleotides are TGCGCCAGCAGCCGGGACGGAACTAGCCTAGCACCGAGCACAGATACGCAGTATTTT. This gives the protein CASSRDGTSLAPSTDTQYF.

The genes are TRBV10-3 and TRBJ2-1, with 8 nucleotides matching TRBD1. Trimming took 10 bases from V and 9 from J; bases not matched to a gene: 8. This CDR3 is 12 amino acids long. Per germline, CDR1 ENHRY and CDR2 SYGVKD. CDR3 coding DNA: TGTGCCACCGGGACAGGAGCAAGTGAGCAGTTCTTC. Encoded protein: CATGTGASEQFF.

Note on this clone: Other nucleotide sequences in the sample specify the same CDR3. This rearrangement joins TRBV2 to TRBJ1-4; D is undetermined. CDR1 is SNHLY, CDR2 FYNNEI, per germline. Trimming left V 7 bases short and J 5 bases short, with 8 bases between. The CDR3 spans 12 residues. The CDR3 sequence is CASTRENEKLFF. The CDR3 DNA reads TGTGCCAGCACTAGGGAAAATGAAAAACTGTTTTTT.

The chain recombines TRBV7-3 with TRBJ2-7; D unclear. The CDR3 spans 14 residues. The germline V and J ends were trimmed by 5 bases and 0 bases, with 11 bases remaining between them. Germline V lookup: CDR1 SGHTA, CDR2 FQGTGA. CDR3 DNA sequence: TGTGCCAGCAGCCCTTCTAGGGACTCCTACGAGCAGTACTTC. It yields the protein CASSPSRDSYEQYF.

This CDR3 is CASSYSSGSLDTQYF. The CDR3 DNA sequence: TGTGCCAGCAGTTACTCGAGCGGTTCGCTCGATACGCAGTATTTT. This chain links TRBV6-6 with TRBJ2-3; tentatively, D is TRBD2 (5 bases). The V gene lost 0 bases and the J gene lost 6 bases, with 13 bases spanning the gap. The CDR3 totals 15 residues. From germline, CDR1 is MNHNY and CDR2 SVGAGI (reference sequence).

To note about this clone: Within the sample, other DNA sequences also encode this same CDR3. The chain recombines TRBV5-5 with TRBJ1-5; D might be TRBD1 (5 bases). Trimming removed 4 bases at V and 4 bases at J, with 12 bases between. Germline values: CDR1 SGHKS, CDR2 YYEKEE (reference sequence). The CDR3 covers 14 residues. CDR3 amino acids: CASSLAGGNQPQHF. CDR3 bases: TGTGCCAGCAGCCTCGCTGGGGGAAATCAGCCCCAGCATTTT.